This TCR beta chain was captured in a study of blood T cells in healthy people across ages. Turning to the study itself: Capture by template switching was about one barcoded beta molecule per two T cells. Study-level points and caveats: With donor CMV status unknown, expanded clonotype changes were possibly confounded. Age advanced and TCR beta diversity per million T cells fell, roughly linearly. Investigators viewed diversity estimates from one million T cells as underestimates, the study reported.

CDR1 and CDR2 (germline): MNHEY, SMNVEV (reference sequence). CDR3 size: 15 residues. With V trimmed by 7 bases and J by 2 bases, 6 bases remained unmatched. Combining a sample-barcoded 5' primer with a J-beta primer mix, a second PCR ran for about 7 to 11 cycles. In TCRdb, the 5' RACE reads were re-called with MiXCR into one record per CDR3 protein. The sample holds around 1.5 million distinct CDR3 sequences; around 39% are singletons and the top ten take 7% to 9%. This clonotype was seen a few times. Its antigen is unidentified. This rearrangement joins TRBV27 to TRBJ2-1; 9 positions match TRBD1. This clonotype was sampled from a young woman in good health. Sequenced sample: blood. This chain's CDR3 is CASISGQGPYNEQFF. The CDR3 DNA follows: TGTGCCAGCATTTCGGGACAGGGCCCCTACAATGAGCAGTTCTTC.